This T cell receptor beta chain was found in a study of cytomegalovirus exposure and HLA in healthy donors. It was with 60 Vbeta and 13 Jbeta primers that the PCR ran. The data were produced by immunoSEQ multiplex PCR, yet TCRdb's version contains in-frame clones alone and is incomplete. The sample yields 110,000 to 150,000 clones, 84% seen once. Findings of the study overall: Segments of the TCR beta V type were, in most cases, productive about 87% or about 30% of the time in an earlier analysis. TRBV6-2, TRBV6-3 and some other V segments were excluded as indistinguishable. For cytomegalovirus status, the classifier reportedly gave diagnoses with high specificity and sensitivity.

This clone was found once. Its antigen is unknown. Germline values: CDR1 SGHKS, CDR2 YYEKEE (reference sequence). Trimming removed 0 bases at V and 7 bases at J, with 8 bases between. This CDR3 spans 13 amino acids. The source is a boy aged 2 to 10 in good health and CMV-seronegative. Sequences were obtained from PBMCs. This sequence joins TRBV5-5 and TRBJ2-1; D might be TRBD1 (5 bases). This CDR3 is CASSLDRQNEQFF. As DNA, the CDR3 is TGTGCCAGCAGCTTGGACAGACAGAATGAGCAGTTCTTC.